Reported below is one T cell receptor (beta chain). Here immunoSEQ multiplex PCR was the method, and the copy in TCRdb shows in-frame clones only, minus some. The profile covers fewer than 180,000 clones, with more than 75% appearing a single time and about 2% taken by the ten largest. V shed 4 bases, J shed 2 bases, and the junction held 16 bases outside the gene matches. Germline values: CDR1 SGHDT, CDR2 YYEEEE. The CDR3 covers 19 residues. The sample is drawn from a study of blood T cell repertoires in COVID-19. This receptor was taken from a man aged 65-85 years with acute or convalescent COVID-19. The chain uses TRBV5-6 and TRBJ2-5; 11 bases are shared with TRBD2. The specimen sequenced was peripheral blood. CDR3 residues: CASSHPPGTSGRLQETQYF. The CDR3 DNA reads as TGTGCCAGCAGCCATCCTCCCGGGACTAGCGGACGACTACAAGAGACCCAGTACTTC.